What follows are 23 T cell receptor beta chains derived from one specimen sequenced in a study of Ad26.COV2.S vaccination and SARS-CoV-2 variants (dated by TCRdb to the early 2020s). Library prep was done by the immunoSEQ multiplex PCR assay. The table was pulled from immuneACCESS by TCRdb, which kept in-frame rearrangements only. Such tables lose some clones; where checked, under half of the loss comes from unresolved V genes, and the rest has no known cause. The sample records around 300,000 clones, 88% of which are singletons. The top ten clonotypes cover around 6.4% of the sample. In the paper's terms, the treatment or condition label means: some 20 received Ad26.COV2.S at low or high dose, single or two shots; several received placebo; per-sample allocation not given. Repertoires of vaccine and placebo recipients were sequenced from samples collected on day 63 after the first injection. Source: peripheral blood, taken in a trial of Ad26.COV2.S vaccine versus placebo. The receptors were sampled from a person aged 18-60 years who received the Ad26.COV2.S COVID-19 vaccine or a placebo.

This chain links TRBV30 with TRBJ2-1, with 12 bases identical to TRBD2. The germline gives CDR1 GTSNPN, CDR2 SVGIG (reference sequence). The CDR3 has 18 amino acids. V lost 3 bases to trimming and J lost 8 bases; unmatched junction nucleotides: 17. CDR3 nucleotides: TGTGCCTGGAGCCCCCTAGCGGGAGGGCCCATTAAGGCGTATGAGCAGTTCTTC. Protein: CAWSPLAGGPIKAYEQFF.

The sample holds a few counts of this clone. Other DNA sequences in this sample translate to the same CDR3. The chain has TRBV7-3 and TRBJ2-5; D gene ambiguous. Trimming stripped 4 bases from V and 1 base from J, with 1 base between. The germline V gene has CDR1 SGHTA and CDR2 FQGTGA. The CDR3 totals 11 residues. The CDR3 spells CASSSQETQYF. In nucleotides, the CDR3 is TGTGCCAGCAGCTCCCAAGAGACCCAGTACTTC.

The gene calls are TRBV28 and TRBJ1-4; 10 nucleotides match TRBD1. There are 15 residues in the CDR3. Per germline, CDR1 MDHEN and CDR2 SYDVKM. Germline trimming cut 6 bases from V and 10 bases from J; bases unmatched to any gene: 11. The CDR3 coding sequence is TGTGCCAGCAGCCCCAGCGGGACAGGGGACCGAAAACTGTTTTTT. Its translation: CASSPSGTGDRKLFF.

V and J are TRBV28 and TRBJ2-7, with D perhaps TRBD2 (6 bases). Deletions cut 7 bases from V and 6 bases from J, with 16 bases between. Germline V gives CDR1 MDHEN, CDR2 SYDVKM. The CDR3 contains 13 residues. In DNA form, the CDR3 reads TGTGCCAGCACTCTCTTGGAGGGATCCGAGCAGTACTTC. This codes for CASTLLEGSEQYF.

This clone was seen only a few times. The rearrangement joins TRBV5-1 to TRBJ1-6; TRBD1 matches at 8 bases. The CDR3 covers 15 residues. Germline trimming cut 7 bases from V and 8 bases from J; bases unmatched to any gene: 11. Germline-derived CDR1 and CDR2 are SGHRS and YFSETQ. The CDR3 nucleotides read TGCGCCAGCGGCCAGACCGGGACAGGCTATTCACCCCTCCACTTT. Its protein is CASGQTGTGYSPLHF.

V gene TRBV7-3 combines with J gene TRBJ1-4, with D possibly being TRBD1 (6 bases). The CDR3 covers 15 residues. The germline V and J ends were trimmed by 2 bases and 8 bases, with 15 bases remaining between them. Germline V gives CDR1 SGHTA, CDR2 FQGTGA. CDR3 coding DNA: TGTGCCAGCAGCTTAGGAGGGGGGCAGGAAGAAAAACTGTTTTTT. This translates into CASSLGGGQEEKLFF.

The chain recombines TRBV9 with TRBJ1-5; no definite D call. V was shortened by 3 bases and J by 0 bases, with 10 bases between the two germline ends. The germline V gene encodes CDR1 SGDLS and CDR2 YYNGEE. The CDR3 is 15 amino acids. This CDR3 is CASSAGLNSNQPQHF. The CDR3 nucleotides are TGTGCCAGCAGCGCGGGCCTTAATAGCAATCAGCCCCAGCATTTT.

CDR3 sequence reads: CASSPRQIMNTEAFF. The CDR3 DNA reads as TGTGCCAGCAGCCCCCGACAGATCATGAACACTGAAGCTTTCTTT. V gene TRBV14 combines with J gene TRBJ1-1; D may be TRBD1 (5 bases). V lost 4 bases, J lost 0 bases, and 12 bases lay in between. The CDR3 runs 15 residues. Germline V gene lookup returns CDR1 SGHDN and CDR2 FVKESK.

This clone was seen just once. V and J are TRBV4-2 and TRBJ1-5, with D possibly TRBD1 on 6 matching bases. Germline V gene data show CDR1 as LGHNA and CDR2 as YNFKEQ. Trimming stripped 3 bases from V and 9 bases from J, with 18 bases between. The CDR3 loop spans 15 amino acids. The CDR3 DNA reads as TGTGCCAGCAGCCAGGGGGGGGCGGGATCATCGCCCCAGCATTTT. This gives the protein CASSQGGAGSSPQHF.

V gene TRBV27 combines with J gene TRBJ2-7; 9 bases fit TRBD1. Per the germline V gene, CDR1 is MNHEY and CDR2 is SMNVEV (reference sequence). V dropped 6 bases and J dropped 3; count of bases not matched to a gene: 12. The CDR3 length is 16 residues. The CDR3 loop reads CASRRIQPGQGYEQYF. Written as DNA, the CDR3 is TGTGCCAGCAGACGGATCCAACCGGGACAGGGCTACGAGCAGTACTTC.

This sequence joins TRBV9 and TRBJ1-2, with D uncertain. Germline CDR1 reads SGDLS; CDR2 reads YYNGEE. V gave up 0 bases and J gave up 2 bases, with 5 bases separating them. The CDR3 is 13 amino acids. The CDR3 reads CASSVDQNYGYTF. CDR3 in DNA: TGTGCCAGCAGCGTAGACCAGAACTATGGCTACACCTTC.

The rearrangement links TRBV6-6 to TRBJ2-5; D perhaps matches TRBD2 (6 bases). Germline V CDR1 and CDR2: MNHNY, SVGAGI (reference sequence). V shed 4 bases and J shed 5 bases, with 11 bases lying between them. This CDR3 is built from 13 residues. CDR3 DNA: TGTGCCAGCAGTTTTAATGGGGGGGAGACCCAGTACTTC. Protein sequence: CASSFNGGETQYF.

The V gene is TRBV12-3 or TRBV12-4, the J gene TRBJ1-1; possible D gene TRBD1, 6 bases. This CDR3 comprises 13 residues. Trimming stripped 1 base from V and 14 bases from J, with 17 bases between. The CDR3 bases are TGTGCCAGCAGTTTAGGGACAGCGTTAAGTTCCTTCTTT. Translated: CASSLGTALSSFF.

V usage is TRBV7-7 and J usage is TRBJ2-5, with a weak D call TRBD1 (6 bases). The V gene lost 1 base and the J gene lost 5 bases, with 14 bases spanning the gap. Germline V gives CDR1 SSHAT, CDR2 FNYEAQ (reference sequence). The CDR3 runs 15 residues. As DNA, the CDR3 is TGTGCCAGCAGCTTAGGCCCCAGGGGCGGTGAGACCCAGTACTTC. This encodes CASSLGPRGGETQYF.

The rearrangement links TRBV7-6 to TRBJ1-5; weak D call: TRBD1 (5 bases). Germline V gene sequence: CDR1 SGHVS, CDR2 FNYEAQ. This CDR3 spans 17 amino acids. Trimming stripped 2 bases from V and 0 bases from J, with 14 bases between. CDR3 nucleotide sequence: TGTGCCAGCAGCTTAACACCAACAGGTGCTAGCAATCAGCCCCAGCATTTT. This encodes CASSLTPTGASNQPQHF.

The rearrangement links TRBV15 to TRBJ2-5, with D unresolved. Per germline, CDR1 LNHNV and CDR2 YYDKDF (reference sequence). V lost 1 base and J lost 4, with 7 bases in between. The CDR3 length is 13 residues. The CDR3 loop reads CATSRVKVETQYF. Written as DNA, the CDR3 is TGTGCCACCAGCAGAGTAAAGGTAGAGACCCAGTACTTC.

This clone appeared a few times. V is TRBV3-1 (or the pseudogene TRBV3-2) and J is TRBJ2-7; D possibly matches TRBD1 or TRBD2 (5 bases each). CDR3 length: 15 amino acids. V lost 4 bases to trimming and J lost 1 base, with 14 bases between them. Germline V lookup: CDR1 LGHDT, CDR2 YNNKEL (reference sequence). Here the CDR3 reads CASSRAGDGSYEQYF. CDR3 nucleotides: TGTGCCAGCAGCCGCGCTGGGGACGGATCCTACGAGCAGTACTTC.

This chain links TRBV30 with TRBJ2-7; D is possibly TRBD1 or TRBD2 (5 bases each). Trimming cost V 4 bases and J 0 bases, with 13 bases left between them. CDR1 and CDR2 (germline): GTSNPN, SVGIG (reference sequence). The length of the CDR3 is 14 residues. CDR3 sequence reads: CAWTGTAISYEQYF. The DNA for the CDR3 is TGTGCCTGGACCGGGACCGCGATCTCCTACGAGCAGTACTTC.

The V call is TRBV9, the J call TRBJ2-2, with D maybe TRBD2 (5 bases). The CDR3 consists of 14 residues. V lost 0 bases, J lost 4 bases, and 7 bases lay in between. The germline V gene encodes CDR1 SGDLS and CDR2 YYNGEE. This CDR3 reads CASSVVGSTGELFF. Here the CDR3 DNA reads TGTGCCAGCAGCGTAGTGGGGAGCACCGGGGAGCTGTTTTTT.

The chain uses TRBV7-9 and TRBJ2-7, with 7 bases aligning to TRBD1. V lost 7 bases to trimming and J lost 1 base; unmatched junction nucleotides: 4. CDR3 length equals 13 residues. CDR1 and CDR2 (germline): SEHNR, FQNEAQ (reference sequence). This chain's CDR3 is CASMIQGSYEQYF. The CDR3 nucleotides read TGTGCCAGCATGATACAGGGGTCCTACGAGCAGTACTTC.

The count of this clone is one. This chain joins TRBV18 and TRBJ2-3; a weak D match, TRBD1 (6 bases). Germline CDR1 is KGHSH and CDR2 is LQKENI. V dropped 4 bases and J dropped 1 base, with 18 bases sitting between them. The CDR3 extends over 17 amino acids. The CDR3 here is CASSLKTGPKRTDTQYF. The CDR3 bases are TGTGCCAGCTCACTTAAGACAGGACCTAAACGCACAGATACGCAGTATTTT.

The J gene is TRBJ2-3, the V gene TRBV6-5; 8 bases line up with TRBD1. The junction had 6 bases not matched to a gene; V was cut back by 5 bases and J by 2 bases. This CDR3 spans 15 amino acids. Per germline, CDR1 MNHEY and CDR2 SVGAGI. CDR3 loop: CASSPRGQSTDTQYF. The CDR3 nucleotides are TGTGCCAGCAGTCCCAGGGGGCAATCCACAGATACGCAGTATTTT.

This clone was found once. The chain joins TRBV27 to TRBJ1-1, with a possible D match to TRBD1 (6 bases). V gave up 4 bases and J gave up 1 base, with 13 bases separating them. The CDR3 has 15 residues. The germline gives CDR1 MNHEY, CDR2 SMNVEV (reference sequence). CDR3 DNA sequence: TGTGCCAGCAGTTCAACAGGGATGCGGAACACTGAAGCTTTCTTT. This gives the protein CASSSTGMRNTEAFF.